This T cell receptor beta chain was captured in a study of blood T cell repertoires in COVID-19 (dated by TCRdb to 2019 to 2021). The study in broad terms: The collaborator samples originated in the United States, Italy and Spain and spanned the acute and convalescent phases of COVID-19. The prospective study material was composed of cDNA or gDNA derived from T cells, B-cell-depleted T cells, or PBMCs. Deeply sampled blood TCRbeta repertoires from subjects exposed to, actively infected with, or recovered from COVID-19 were included in the dataset. The repertoires were made available in a free public database intended to serve as a resource for research on the immune response to SARS-CoV-2. Samples came from the ongoing ImmuneRACE study (first 160 participants) plus 1,254 subjects from 6 global collaborators. A de-identified subject ID, COVID-19 status, age in years and sex were almost always included in the sample metadata. Where available, HLA class I and class II types were obtained from metadata supplied by the sample provider rather than from assay-based typing. Overall study results and their limits: How much clinical and demographic metadata was included differed by source and by participant, and the metadata was provided uncurated.

About this clone: The clone's antigen remains unknown. No base-level quality is on record; no much larger clone is a single base apart.

Each collaborating institution followed its own protocols to collect whole blood in K2EDTA tubes. For TCRbeta analysis, collaborators shipped samples in one of three forms: frozen whole blood, isolated PBMCs, or DNA extracted from either of those sample types. Here V drops 4 bases and J drops 4 bases, and the junction holds 14 bases not matched to any gene. CDR1 GTSNPN and CDR2 SVGIG were looked up in the germline V gene (reference sequence). The cysteine opens and the phenylalanine closes a CDR3 of 18 amino acids. Solely the CDR3 DNA is kept, with 54 bases framed from the first base. TCRbeta CDR3 regions were amplified from genomic DNA using the immunoSEQ Assay, a bias-controlled multiplex PCR. The authors' pipeline ran thus. The number of nucleated cells in each sample was estimated by amplification of reference gene primers within the assay. Sequence reads were collapsed and filtered to measure the absolute abundance of every unique TCRbeta CDR3 rearrangement. For each sample, productive Simpson clonality was calculated as the square root of Simpson's diversity index over productive rearrangements. TCRdb retrieved this table from immuneACCESS and kept in-frame rearrangements only. Not all clones are present; in checked studies, unresolved V genes account for under half, and no reason is known for the remainder. V, J and clone size reflect that table, while D and trimming were determined from the DNA. The sample records 150,000 to 200,000 clones, around nine tenths of which are singletons. The ten largest make up approximately 4% of the sample.

The origin of this receptor is a man younger than 35 with active or convalescent COVID-19. Sequencing was performed on peripheral blood. Recombination linked TRBV30 to TRBJ2-5; 14 bases in between match TRBD2. The CDR3 protein sequence reads: CAWTRRLAGGPSAETQYF. The DNA sequence follows: TGTGCCTGGACCCGCAGACTAGCGGGAGGGCCCTCGGCAGAGACCCAGTACTTC.